Shown below are 10 T cell receptor beta chains from a single sample sequenced in a study of OX40 agonist ivuxolimab in advanced cancers. Clones were sequenced by immunoSEQ multiplex PCR, and TCRdb holds only the in-frame ones, with some missing. The table records about 70,000 clones, approximately 81% of them present only once. Sequenced material: CD4+ or CD8+ T cells sorted from blood, taken in a trial of the OX40 agonist ivuxolimab. The receptor set was obtained from an adult with an advanced solid tumor such as melanoma, head and neck, liver or kidney cancer.

The gene calls are TRBV13 and TRBJ2-3; D remains unclear. CDR3 length equals 14 residues. V was pared by 0 bases and J by 2 bases, with 6 bases between. Germline-derived CDR1 and CDR2 are PRHDT and FYEKMQ (reference sequence). The CDR3: CASSLGQLTDTQYF. Written as DNA, the CDR3 is TGTGCCAGCAGCTTAGGCCAACTCACAGATACGCAGTATTTT. Supplemented by reference TRBV13 and TRBJ2-3, the full variable domain reads AAGVIQSPRHLIKEKRETATLKCYPIPRHDTVYWYQQGPGQDPQFLISFYEKMQSDKGSIPDRFSAQQFSDYHSELNMSSLELGDSALYFCASSLGQLTDTQYFGPGTRLTVL.

DNA of the CDR3: TGTGCCAGCAGCCCCCGACGATCTGGGGCCAACGTCCTGACTTTC. This codes for CASSPRRSGANVLTF. V and J are TRBV7-2 and TRBJ2-6, with D unresolved. Germline-derived CDR1 and CDR2 are SGHTA and FQGNSA. This CDR3 contains 15 residues. The V end was cut by 5 bases, the J end by 1 base, with 9 bases between.

The chain employs TRBV6-5 and TRBJ1-2; TRBD1 is a possible D gene (6 bases). The CDR3 has 13 residues. V was shortened by 4 bases and J by 4 bases, with 10 bases between the two germline ends. From germline, CDR1 is MNHEY and CDR2 SVGAGI. CDR3 region: CASSLDRSYGYTF. The CDR3 DNA follows: TGTGCCAGCAGTTTGGACAGATCCTATGGCTACACCTTC.

The gene calls are TRBV6-1 and TRBJ2-5; 8 bases align to TRBD2. The DNA end lines up better with TRBJ2-7; the J call may be wrong. The length of the CDR3 is 14 residues. The germline gives CDR1 MNHNS, CDR2 SASEGT. CDR3 residues: CASSLRGAEYEQYF. The CDR3 DNA reads TGTGCCAGCAGCCTGCGGGGGGCGGAGTACGAGCAGTACTTC.

The chain employs TRBV29-1 and TRBJ2-5; D not certain. Germline CDR1 SQVTM, CDR2 ANQGSEA. The V end lost 6 bases, the J end lost 0 bases, and 5 bases lay between the germline ends. The CDR3 length is 11 residues. Here the CDR3 reads CSVKNQETQYF. CDR3 bases: TGCAGCGTAAAAAACCAAGAGACCCAGTACTTC.

The chain joins TRBV5-4 to TRBJ1-1, with D hard to call. V was trimmed by 5 bases and J by 0 bases, leaving 8 bases between them. The germline CDR1 and CDR2 sequences are SGHNT and YYREEE (reference sequence). The CDR3 extends over 13 amino acids. The CDR3 here is CASSFGLNTEAFF. CDR3 nucleotides: TGTGCCAGCAGTTTCGGATTGAACACTGAAGCTTTCTTT.

The chain joins TRBV19 to TRBJ1-4, with TRBD1 identical over 7 bases. V lost 5 bases to trimming and J lost 4 bases; unmatched junction nucleotides: 7. Germline V gene lookup returns CDR1 LNHDA and CDR2 SQIVND (reference sequence). This CDR3 region has 15 residues. DNA of the CDR3: TGTGCCAGTAGTGGGCGACAGGGCGGTAATGAAAAACTGTTTTTT. Its translation: CASSGRQGGNEKLFF.

This clone was picked up one time. The chain couples TRBV23-1 to TRBJ2-3, with 11 bases that match TRBD1. TRBV23-1 falls under the ORF class, with uncertain function. There are 16 residues in the CDR3. The J segment lost 11 bases and the V segment lost 2 bases, leaving 12 bases of the junction unmatched. The CDR3 sequence: CASSQVPGQGELGQYF. The CDR3 coding sequence is TGCGCCAGCAGTCAAGTACCGGGACAGGGGGAGTTAGGGCAGTATTTT.

The chain has TRBV19 and TRBJ1-4; D is unresolved. Germline CDR1 LNHDA, CDR2 SQIVND (reference sequence). V dropped 7 bases and J dropped 11 bases, with 17 bases sitting between them. The CDR3 sequence is 13 residues long. Here the CDR3 DNA reads TGTGCCAGTATGCTGGAACCAGCGGGGAAACTGTTTTTT. This sequence encodes CASMLEPAGKLFF.

In this sample, this clone turned up a few times. The CDR3 DNA reads as TGCGCCAGCAGCGCATCCGGGACCCTCAATGAAAAACTGTTTTTT. It is translated as CASSASGTLNEKLFF. V is TRBV5-1 and J is TRBJ1-4; a possible D gene is TRBD1 (5 bases). This CDR3 is built from 15 residues. Germline-derived CDR1 and CDR2 are SGHRS and YFSETQ. The V gene lost 4 bases and the J gene lost 5 bases, with 15 bases spanning the gap.